This T cell receptor beta chain emerged from a study of T cells after posttransplantation cyclophosphamide. The study's findings and limits: Recipient CMV seropositivity and CMV reactivation strongly tracked TRB clonality. Later post-transplant blood repertoires were often dominated by donor CD8+ memory clones. Blood and skin or GI T cell repertoires showed limited TRB overlap.

TCRdb's copy holds only in-frame clones and misses some; the assay was immunoSEQ multiplex PCR. The sample is made up of 7,300 or so clones, none counted only once. The CDR3 has 15 residues. Germline CDR1 reads KGHSH; CDR2 reads LQKENI. Trimming removed 2 bases from V and 2 bases from J, with 12 bases in between. A word on this clone: Its antigen remains unknown.

Cyclophosphamide on days +3 and +4 followed busulfan-fludarabine conditioning and a marrow graft. This TCR derives from a male patient aged 50 to 59 who received an allogeneic stem cell transplant from an unrelated donor, was CMV-positive, and had acute GVHD only. Some T cells may be transferred from the graft donor. The chain links TRBV18 to TRBJ2-5; possibly TRBD1 for D (6 bases). Sequenced material: PBMCs, taken after allogeneic stem cell transplant with posttransplant cyclophosphamide. The CDR3 is CASSPTGNRQETQYF. DNA of the CDR3: TGTGCCAGCTCACCAACAGGGAACCGGCAAGAGACCCAGTACTTC.